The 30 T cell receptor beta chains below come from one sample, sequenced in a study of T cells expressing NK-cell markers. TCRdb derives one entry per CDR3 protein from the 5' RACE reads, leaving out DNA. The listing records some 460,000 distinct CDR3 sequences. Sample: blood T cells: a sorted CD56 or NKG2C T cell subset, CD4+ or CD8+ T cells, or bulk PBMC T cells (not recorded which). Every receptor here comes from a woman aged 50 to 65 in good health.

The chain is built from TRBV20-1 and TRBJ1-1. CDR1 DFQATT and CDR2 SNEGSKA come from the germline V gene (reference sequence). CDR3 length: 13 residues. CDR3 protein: CSARDVQGAEAFF.

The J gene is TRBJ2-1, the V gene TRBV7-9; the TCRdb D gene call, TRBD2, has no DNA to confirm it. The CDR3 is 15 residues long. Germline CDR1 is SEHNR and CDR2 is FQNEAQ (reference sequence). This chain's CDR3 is CASSLNLRERNEQFF. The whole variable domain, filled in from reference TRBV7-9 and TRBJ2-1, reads DTGVSQNPRHKITKRGQNVTFRCDPISEHNRLYWYRQTLGQGPEFLTYFQNEAQLEKSRLLSDRFSAERPKGSFSTLEIQRTEQGDSAMYLCASSLNLRERNEQFFGPGTRLTVL.

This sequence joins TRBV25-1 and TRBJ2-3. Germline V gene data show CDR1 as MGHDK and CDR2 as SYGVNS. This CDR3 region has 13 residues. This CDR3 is CASSDYPTDTQYF.

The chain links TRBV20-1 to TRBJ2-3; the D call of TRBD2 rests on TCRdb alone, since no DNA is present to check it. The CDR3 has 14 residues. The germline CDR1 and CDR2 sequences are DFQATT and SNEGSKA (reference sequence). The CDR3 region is CSALTGRALNTQYF.

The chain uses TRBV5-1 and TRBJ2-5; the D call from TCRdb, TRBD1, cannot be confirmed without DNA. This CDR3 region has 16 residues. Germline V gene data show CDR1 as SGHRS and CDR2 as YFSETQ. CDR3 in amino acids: CASSKTTGRGAETQYF.

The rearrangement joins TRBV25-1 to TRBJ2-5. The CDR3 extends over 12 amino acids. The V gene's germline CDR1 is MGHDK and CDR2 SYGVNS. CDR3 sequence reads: CASRRDQETQYF.

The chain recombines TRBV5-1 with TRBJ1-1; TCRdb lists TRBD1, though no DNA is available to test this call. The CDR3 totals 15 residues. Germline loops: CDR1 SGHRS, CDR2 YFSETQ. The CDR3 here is CASSLSRGRRAEAFF.

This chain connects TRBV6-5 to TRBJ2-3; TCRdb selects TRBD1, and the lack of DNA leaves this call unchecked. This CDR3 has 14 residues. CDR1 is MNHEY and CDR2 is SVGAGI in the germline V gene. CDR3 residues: CASSYGPGERSQYF.

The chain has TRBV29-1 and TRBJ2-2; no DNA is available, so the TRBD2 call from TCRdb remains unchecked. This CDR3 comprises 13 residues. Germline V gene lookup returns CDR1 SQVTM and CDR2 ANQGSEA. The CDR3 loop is CSVARGGTGELFF.

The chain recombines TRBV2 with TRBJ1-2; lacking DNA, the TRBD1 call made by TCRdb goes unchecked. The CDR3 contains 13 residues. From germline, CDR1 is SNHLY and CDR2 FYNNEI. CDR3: CASRPTGLPGYTF.

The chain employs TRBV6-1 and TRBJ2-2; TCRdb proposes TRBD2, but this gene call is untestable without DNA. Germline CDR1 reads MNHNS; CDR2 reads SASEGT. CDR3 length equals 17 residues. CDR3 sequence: CASSEGLAGRTTGELFF.

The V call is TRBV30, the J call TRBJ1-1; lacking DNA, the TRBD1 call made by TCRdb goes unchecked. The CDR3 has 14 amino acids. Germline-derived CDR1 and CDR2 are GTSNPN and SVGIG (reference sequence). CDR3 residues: CAWRKLGVDTEAFF.

The CDR3 spells CASSFRIAKNIQYF. V gene TRBV7-2 combines with J gene TRBJ2-4. CDR1 and CDR2 from the germline V gene are SGHTA and FQGNSA. The CDR3 loop spans 14 amino acids.

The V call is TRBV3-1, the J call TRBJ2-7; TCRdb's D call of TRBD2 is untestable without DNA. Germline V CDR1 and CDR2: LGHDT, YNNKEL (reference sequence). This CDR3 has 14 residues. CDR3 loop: CASSQGPPPYEQYF.

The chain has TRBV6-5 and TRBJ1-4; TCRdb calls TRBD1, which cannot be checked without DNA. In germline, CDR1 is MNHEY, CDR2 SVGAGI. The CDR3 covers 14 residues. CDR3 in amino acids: CASSRDGSNEKLFF.

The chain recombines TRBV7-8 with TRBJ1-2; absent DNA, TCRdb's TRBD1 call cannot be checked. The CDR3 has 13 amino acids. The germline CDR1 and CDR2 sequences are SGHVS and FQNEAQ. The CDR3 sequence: CASSPGTAYGYTF.

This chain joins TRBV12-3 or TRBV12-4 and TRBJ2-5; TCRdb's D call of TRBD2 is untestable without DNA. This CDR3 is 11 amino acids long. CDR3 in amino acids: CASSLRRGQYF.

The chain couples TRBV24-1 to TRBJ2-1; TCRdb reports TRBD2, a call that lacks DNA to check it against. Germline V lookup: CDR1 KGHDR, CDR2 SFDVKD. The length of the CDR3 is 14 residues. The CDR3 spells CATSGQRDGTEQFF.

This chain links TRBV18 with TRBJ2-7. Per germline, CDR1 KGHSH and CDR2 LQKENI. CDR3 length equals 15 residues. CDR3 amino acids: CASSPLMQPDYEQYF.

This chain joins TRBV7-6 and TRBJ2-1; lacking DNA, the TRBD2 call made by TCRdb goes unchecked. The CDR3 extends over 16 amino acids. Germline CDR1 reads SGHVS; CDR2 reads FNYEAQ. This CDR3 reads CASSPITSGRGNEQFF.

CDR3 amino acids: CSARAEDSNYGYTF. The chain links TRBV20-1 to TRBJ1-2; TCRdb's D call, TRBD1, is unchecked because there is no DNA. Looked up from germline, CDR1 is DFQATT and CDR2 is SNEGSKA (reference sequence). This CDR3 is built from 14 residues.

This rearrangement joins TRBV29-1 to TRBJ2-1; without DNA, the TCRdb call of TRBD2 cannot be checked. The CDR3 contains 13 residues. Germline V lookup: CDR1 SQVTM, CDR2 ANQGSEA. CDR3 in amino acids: CSVSGQAYNEQFF.

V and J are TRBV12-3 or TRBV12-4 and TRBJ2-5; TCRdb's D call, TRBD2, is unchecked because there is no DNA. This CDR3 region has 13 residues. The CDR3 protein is CASRLAGGETQYF.

CDR3 sequence reads: CASSTNRPQETQYF. The chain combines TRBV12-3 or TRBV12-4 with TRBJ2-5. This CDR3 region has 14 residues.

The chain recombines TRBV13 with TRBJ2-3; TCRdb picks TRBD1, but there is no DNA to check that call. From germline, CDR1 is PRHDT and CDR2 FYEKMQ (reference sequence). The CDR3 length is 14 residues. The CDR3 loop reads CASSLRQGTDTQYF.

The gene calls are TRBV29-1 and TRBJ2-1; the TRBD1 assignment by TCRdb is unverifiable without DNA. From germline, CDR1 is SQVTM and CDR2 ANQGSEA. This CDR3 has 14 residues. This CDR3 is CSVRGQATSNEQFF.

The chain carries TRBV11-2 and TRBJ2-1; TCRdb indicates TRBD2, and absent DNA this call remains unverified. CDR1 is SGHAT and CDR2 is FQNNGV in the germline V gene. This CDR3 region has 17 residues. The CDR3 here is CASSLPRTSGSYNEQFF.

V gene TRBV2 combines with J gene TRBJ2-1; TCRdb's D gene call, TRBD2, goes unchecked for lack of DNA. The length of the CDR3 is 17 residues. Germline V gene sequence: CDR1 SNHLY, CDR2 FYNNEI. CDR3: CASLPGLAGRAYNEQFF.

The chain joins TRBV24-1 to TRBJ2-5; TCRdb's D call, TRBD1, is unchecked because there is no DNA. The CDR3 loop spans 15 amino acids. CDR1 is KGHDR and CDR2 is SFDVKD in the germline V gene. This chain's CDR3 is CATSSITGIGETQYF.

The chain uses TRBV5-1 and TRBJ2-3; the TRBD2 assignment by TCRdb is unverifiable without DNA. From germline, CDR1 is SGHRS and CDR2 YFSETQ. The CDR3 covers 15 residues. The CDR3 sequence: CASSLEAGGLYTQYF.